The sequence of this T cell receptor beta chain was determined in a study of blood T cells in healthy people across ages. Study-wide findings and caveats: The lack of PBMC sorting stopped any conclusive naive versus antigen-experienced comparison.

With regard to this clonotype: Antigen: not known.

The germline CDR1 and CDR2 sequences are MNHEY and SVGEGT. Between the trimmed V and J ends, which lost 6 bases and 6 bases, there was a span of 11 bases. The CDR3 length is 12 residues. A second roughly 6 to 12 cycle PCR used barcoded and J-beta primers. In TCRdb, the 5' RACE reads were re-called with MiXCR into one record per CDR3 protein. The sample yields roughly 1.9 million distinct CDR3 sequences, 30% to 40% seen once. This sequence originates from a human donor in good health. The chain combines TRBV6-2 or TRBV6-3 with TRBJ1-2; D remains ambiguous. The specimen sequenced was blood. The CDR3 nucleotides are TGTGCCAGCAGGGCCGAAGGACATGGCTACACCTTC. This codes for CASRAEGHGYTF.